This T cell receptor (beta chain) was retrieved from a study of vaccination and CD4 T cells after COVID-19. Study overall: The peptides that stimulated the cells were overlapping spike peptides from SARS-CoV-2, HCoV-NL63, HCoV-OC43 and HCoV-229E. Whole-study findings and limits: From a median of about 20 to 40, SARS-CoV-2-reactive clonotypes increased, though not significantly. In convalescent patients, 304 of 307 vaccine-specific clones were spike mono-reactive.

As concerns this clonotype: Its antigen is currently unknown.

Cultured CD4+ T cells had their DNA profiled by the Oncomine TCR Beta short-read assay. Cultured CD4+ T cells were the source of extracted genomic DNA. MiXCR was run by TCRdb on the PCR reads, yielding one entry per CDR3 protein. There are tens of thousands of distinct CDR3 sequences in the sample; roughly 50% occur only once, and approximately 9% lies in the top ten. The CDR3 sequence is 14 residues long. V was trimmed by 4 bases and J by 6 bases, leaving 13 bases between them. Germline V CDR1 and CDR2: SGHAT, FQNNGV. As for treatment: approximately nine-day PBMC culture with coronavirus spike peptide pools or control peptides (ViraFEST assay).

The receptor comes from a human donor who had recovered from COVID-19. V is TRBV11-2 and J is TRBJ2-1, with D possibly matching TRBD2 (6 bases). Source material: CD4+ T cells from blood, cultured in vitro. The CDR3 loop is CASSSDWRANEQFF. CDR3 DNA: TGTGCCAGCAGCTCGGACTGGAGGGCCAATGAGCAGTTCTTC.